The 25 T cell receptor beta chains below all came from one sample that was sequenced in a study of blood T cell repertoires in COVID-19. Using immunoSEQ multiplex PCR, the repertoire was profiled, and TCRdb retains in-frame clones only, with some absent. The repertoire holds 65,000 to 75,000 clones, roughly 79% seen once, with roughly 20% in the top ten. Sequences were obtained from peripheral blood. The receptors were sampled from a man between 65 and 79 years old with acute or convalescent COVID-19.

This clone has only a few counts. This chain joins TRBV19 and TRBJ2-2, with 7 bases matching TRBD1. The CDR3 is 13 residues long. In germline, CDR1 is LNHDA, CDR2 SQIVND (reference sequence). Trimming at V came to 10 bases and at J to 7 bases, leaving 9 bases not matched to a gene. The CDR3 sequence: CATDRDGYGELFF. In DNA, the CDR3 is TGTGCCACCGACAGGGATGGGTACGGGGAGCTGTTTTTT. Supplemented by reference TRBV19 and TRBJ2-2, the full variable domain reads DGGITQSPKYLFRKEGQNVTLSCEQNLNHDAMYWYRQDPGQGLRLIYYSQIVNDFQKGDIAEGYSVSREKKESFPLTVTSAQKNPTAFYLCATDRDGYGELFFGEGSRLTVL.

V usage is TRBV29-1 and J usage is TRBJ1-1; no definite D call. This CDR3 has 11 amino acids. The germline gives CDR1 SQVTM, CDR2 ANQGSEA. V lost 3 bases to trimming and J lost 1 base, with 3 bases between them. For the CDR3, the DNA is TGCAGCGTTGACGGGAACACTGAAGCTTTCTTT. It yields the protein CSVDGNTEAFF.

The rearrangement links TRBV5-1 to TRBJ2-5; D call uncertain. CDR3 length equals 13 residues. The V end lost 0 bases, the J end lost 2 bases, and 5 bases lay between the germline ends. CDR1 is SGHRS, CDR2 YFSETQ, per germline. The CDR3 protein is CASSLGGQETQYF. The CDR3 DNA is TGCGCCAGCAGCTTGGGCGGACAAGAGACCCAGTACTTC.

This chain links TRBV7-9 with TRBJ1-2; D is unclear. Germline CDR1 and CDR2: SEHNR and FQNEAQ (reference sequence). The germline V and J ends were trimmed by 7 bases and 5 bases, with 17 bases remaining between them. The CDR3 covers 14 residues. In DNA, the CDR3 is TGTGCCAGCACAATTCAGTCCGAGGGATATGGCTACACCTTC. It yields the protein CASTIQSEGYGYTF. Full variable domain (rest looked up from reference TRBV7-9 and TRBJ1-2): DTGVSQNPRHKITKRGQNVTFRCDPISEHNRLYWYRQTLGQGPEFLTYFQNEAQLEKSRLLSDRFSAERPKGSFSTLEIQRTEQGDSAMYLCASTIQSEGYGYTFGSGTRLTVV.

V usage is TRBV28 and J usage is TRBJ1-2; a weak D match, TRBD1 (6 bases). Looked up from germline, CDR1 is MDHEN and CDR2 is SYDVKM. V was pared by 2 bases and J by 4 bases, with 11 bases between. The CDR3 extends over 14 amino acids. The CDR3 is CASSLTGTLYGYTF. The CDR3, as DNA: TGTGCCAGCAGTTTAACCGGGACACTCTATGGCTACACCTTC.

The genes are TRBV9 and TRBJ2-3; D is uncertain. Germline CDR1 is SGDLS and CDR2 is YYNGEE. The CDR3 extends over 14 amino acids. Trimming shortened V by 0 bases and J by 5 bases, and 10 bases separated the two germline ends. The CDR3 DNA is TGTGCCAGCAGCGTAGGAGGAATCGGAGATACGCAGTATTTT. Encoded protein: CASSVGGIGDTQYF. The variable domain in full, with the rest retrieved from reference TRBV9 and TRBJ2-3, is DSGVTQTPKHLITATGQRVTLRCSPRSGDLSVYWYQQSLDQGLQFLIQYYNGEERAKGNILERFSAQQFPDLHSELNLSSLELGDSALYFCASSVGGIGDTQYFGPGTRLTVL.

The V and J genes are TRBV11-3 and TRBJ2-3; 8 bases match TRBD1. The CDR3 loop spans 13 amino acids. The V and J ends lost 5 bases and 6 bases, in that order; junction bases with no gene match: 4. Germline V gene sequence: CDR1 SGHNT, CDR2 YENEEA. DNA for the CDR3: TGTGCCAGCAGCCGACAGGGGCCCGATACGCAGTATTTT. This codes for CASSRQGPDTQYF.

The rearrangement joins TRBV28 to TRBJ2-7; the match to TRBD2 covers 7 bases. Germline V lookup: CDR1 MDHEN, CDR2 SYDVKM. The CDR3 loop spans 15 amino acids. Trimming removed 5 bases from V and 4 bases from J; junction bases left unmatched: 11. CDR3 bases: TGTGCCAGCAGTCCCAGACTAGCCCCCCCATACGAGCAGTACTTC. It encodes CASSPRLAPPYEQYF.

This chain uses TRBV24-1 with TRBJ2-7, with 7 bases matching TRBD1. J gave up 5 bases and V 3 bases, and 3 bases lay outside the gene matches. CDR1 and CDR2 from the germline V gene are KGHDR and SFDVKD. The CDR3 extends over 13 amino acids. This CDR3 is CATSDHGQDEQYF. DNA for the CDR3: TGTGCCACCAGTGATCACGGACAGGACGAGCAGTACTTC.

The table lists this clone with a few counts. The rearrangement links TRBV5-1 to TRBJ2-7; 9 positions match TRBD1. This CDR3 spans 13 amino acids. The V and J ends lost 4 bases and 3 bases, in that order; junction bases with no gene match: 2. CDR1 is SGHRS, CDR2 YFSETQ, per germline. This CDR3 is CASSGGQGYEQYF. In DNA, the CDR3 is TGCGCCAGCAGCGGGGGACAGGGCTACGAGCAGTACTTC.

This clone appeared a few times. The rearrangement links TRBV28 to TRBJ2-2; D is possibly TRBD2 (7 bases). Looked up from germline, CDR1 is MDHEN and CDR2 is SYDVKM. V was clipped by 5 bases and J by 2 bases, with 12 bases between them. CDR3 length: 15 residues. CDR3 in amino acids: CASSLGGGNTGELFF. The CDR3 DNA follows: TGTGCCAGCAGTCTAGGGGGGGGAAACACCGGGGAGCTGTTTTTT.

The chain combines TRBV7-6 with TRBJ2-2; perhaps TRBD2 as D (5 bases). V lost 10 bases and J lost 2, with 14 bases in between. Per the germline V gene, CDR1 is SGHVS and CDR2 is FNYEAQ. This CDR3 has 14 residues. The CDR3 loop reads CATSKRDNTGELFF. The CDR3 nucleotides are TGTGCCACTTCCAAACGGGATAACACCGGGGAGCTGTTTTTT.

This chain connects TRBV9 to TRBJ2-7, with TRBD1 matching 10 bases. Germline V lookup: CDR1 SGDLS, CDR2 YYNGEE. CDR3 size: 16 residues. V was pared by 0 bases and J by 2 bases, with 5 bases of the junction left unmatched. CDR3 sequence: CASSVDSGTGAYEQYF. The CDR3 DNA reads TGTGCCAGCAGCGTAGACTCCGGGACAGGGGCCTACGAGCAGTACTTC.

The chain combines TRBV29-1 with TRBJ2-5, with TRBD1 as a possible D gene (5 bases). The CDR3 has 13 residues. Germline V gene sequence: CDR1 SQVTM, CDR2 ANQGSEA. V shed 4 bases and J shed 2 bases, with 11 bases lying between them. The CDR3 is CSVARQLQETQYF. In DNA, the CDR3 is TGCAGCGTTGCAAGACAGCTACAAGAGACCCAGTACTTC. Full variable domain (outside the CDR3, taken from reference TRBV29-1 and TRBJ2-5): SAVISQKPSRDICQRGTSLTIQCQVDSQVTMMFWYRQQPGQSLTLIATANQGSEATYESGFVIDKFPISRPNLTFSTLTVSNMSPEDSSIYLCSVARQLQETQYFGPGTRLLVL.

V and J are TRBV5-4 and TRBJ2-7; 9 bases fit TRBD1. The V gene end was trimmed by 5 bases and the J gene end by 0 bases; junction bases not matched to a gene: 3. The CDR3 runs 14 residues. Germline V gene data show CDR1 as SGHNT and CDR2 as YYREEE (reference sequence). CDR3 in DNA: TGTGCCAGCAGGCCGGGACAGGGCTCCTACGAGCAGTACTTC. Translated, it gives CASRPGQGSYEQYF.

This chain joins TRBV19 and TRBJ1-6; no firm D call. Germline values: CDR1 LNHDA, CDR2 SQIVND (reference sequence). V shed 11 bases and J shed 0 bases, with 8 bases lying between them. The CDR3 covers 13 residues. CDR3 sequence: CAGRGSYNSPLHF. The CDR3, as DNA: TGTGCCGGCCGGGGCTCCTATAATTCACCCCTCCACTTT.

The rearrangement joins TRBV2 to TRBJ2-1, with TRBD2 matching 7 bases. After removal of 7 bases from V and 2 bases from J, the junction contained 2 bases not matched to a gene. Germline values: CDR1 SNHLY, CDR2 FYNNEI. The CDR3 spans 13 residues. The CDR3 spells CASITSAYNEQFF. The CDR3 DNA follows: TGTGCCAGCATCACTAGCGCCTACAATGAGCAGTTCTTC.

This clone was seen just once. This chain joins TRBV28 and TRBJ1-3; 7 nucleotides line up with TRBD1. Germline CDR1 and CDR2: MDHEN and SYDVKM. The CDR3 consists of 14 residues. Trimming took 6 bases from V and 4 from J; bases not matched to a gene: 6. CDR3 protein: CASSGGGSGNTIYF. The CDR3 nucleotides read TGTGCCAGCAGCGGAGGGGGCTCGGGAAACACCATATATTTT.

This rearrangement joins TRBV19 to TRBJ1-5; D may be TRBD1 (6 bases). The CDR3 is 16 amino acids. The germline V gene encodes CDR1 LNHDA and CDR2 SQIVND (reference sequence). V was cut by 0 bases and J by 5 bases, with 14 bases left in between. This chain's CDR3 is CASSIEPGQRHQPQHF. For the CDR3, the DNA is TGTGCCAGTAGTATAGAACCGGGACAACGCCATCAGCCCCAGCATTTT.

This chain links TRBV29-1 with TRBJ2-1; either TRBD1 or TRBD2 may fit D (5 bases each). This CDR3 contains 12 residues. CDR1 SQVTM and CDR2 ANQGSEA come from the germline V gene. Between the trimmed V and J ends, which lost 7 bases and 0 bases, there was a span of 7 bases. The CDR3 region is CSEGSSYNEQFF. As DNA, the CDR3 is TGCAGCGAGGGGAGCTCCTACAATGAGCAGTTCTTC.

This sequence joins TRBV19 and TRBJ1-2; D is unresolved. The CDR3 is made up of 14 amino acids. V was shortened by 6 bases and J by 0 bases, with 11 bases between the two germline ends. The V gene's germline CDR1 is LNHDA and CDR2 SQIVND (reference sequence). The CDR3 region has the DNA TGTGCCAGTAGGCCAGAGAGCGCTAACTATGGCTACACCTTC. Residues: CASRPESANYGYTF. The entire variable domain, with the rest obtained from reference TRBV19 and TRBJ1-2, is as follows: DGGITQSPKYLFRKEGQNVTLSCEQNLNHDAMYWYRQDPGQGLRLIYYSQIVNDFQKGDIAEGYSVSREKKESFPLTVTSAQKNPTAFYLCASRPESANYGYTFGSGTRLTVV.

This clone showed up just once. The genes are TRBV15 and TRBJ1-5; TRBD1 is a possible D gene (5 bases). Per the germline V gene, CDR1 is LNHNV and CDR2 is YYDKDF (reference sequence). This CDR3 is 16 amino acids long. The V and J ends lost 3 bases and 0 bases respectively, with 12 bases between them. The CDR3 loop reads CATSRNYDSSNQPQHF. CDR3 sequence (DNA): TGTGCCACCAGCAGGAATTACGACAGTAGCAATCAGCCCCAGCATTTT.

This chain joins TRBV28 and TRBJ2-7; D is unclear. Trimming shortened V by 3 bases and J by 2 bases, and 14 bases separated the two germline ends. The CDR3 totals 15 residues. CDR1 MDHEN and CDR2 SYDVKM come from the germline V gene. CDR3 in amino acids: CASSLAHLRPYEQYF. CDR3 in DNA: TGTGCCAGCAGTTTGGCCCACCTCCGTCCCTACGAGCAGTACTTC.

This chain connects TRBV6-1 to TRBJ2-7; D call uncertain. The V gene lost 2 bases and the J gene lost 3 bases, with 8 bases spanning the gap. Germline-derived CDR1 and CDR2 are MNHNS and SASEGT. This CDR3 comprises 13 residues. CDR3 region: CASSESLLYEQYF. CDR3 coding DNA: TGTGCCAGCAGTGAAAGCCTTCTCTACGAGCAGTACTTC.

This clone has just a few counts. The chain joins TRBV21-1 to TRBJ1-5; no check of the table's D call, TRBD1, against the DNA was made. TRBV21-1 is a pseudogene segment. The CDR3 is made up of 17 amino acids. The CDR3 here is CASSKSDRGLGHQPQHF. CDR3 DNA sequence: TGTGCCAGCAGCAAATCGGACAGGGGGCTGGGGCATCAGCCCCAGCATTTT.